The rows below give T cell receptor beta chains drawn from one sample of a study of T cell changes during pregnancy in multiple sclerosis. The data were produced by immunoSEQ multiplex PCR, yet TCRdb's version contains in-frame clones alone and is incomplete. The data contain around 92,000 clones, approximately 94% of them seen just once; the ten biggest clones take up around 0.99%. The sequenced sample was peripheral blood, obtained after pregnancy. These receptors originate from a female donor with multiple sclerosis, enrolled in a pregnancy study. CDR3s include the opening cysteine and the closing phenylalanine or tryptophan. The D gene is left open where the match is weak. Expanded clones are given a class, and other clones once, few, many or no size at all.

D	length	V	size	J	CDR3	DNA
-	15	TRBV11-2	-	TRBJ1-1	CASSFELGGPTEAFF	TGTGCCAGCAGCTTCGAATTGGGGGGTCCCACTGAAGCTTTCTTT
TRBD2	17	TRBV18	-	TRBJ2-1	CASSPGLAGGSYNEQFF	TGTGCCAGCTCACCTGGACTAGCGGGAGGCTCCTACAATGAGCAGTTCTTC
-	13	TRBV5-6	-	TRBJ2-1	CASSLEGVDEQFF	TGTGCCAGCAGCTTGGAAGGGGTGGATGAGCAGTTCTTC
-	14	TRBV9	-	TRBJ1-5	CASSEGGGGQPQHF	TGTGCCAGCAGCGAGGGGGGGGGAGGCCAGCCCCAGCATTTT
-	16	TRBV11-3	-	TRBJ2-7	CASSFSSGTKVYEQYF	TGTGCCAGCAGCTTCTCGTCCGGGACAAAGGTGTACGAGCAGTACTTC
-	14	TRBV19	-	TRBJ1-2	CASSIGRLNYGYTF	TGTGCCAGTAGTATAGGCAGACTTAACTATGGCTACACCTTC
-	15	TRBV4-3	once	TRBJ2-7	CASSQGLREWGEQYF	TGCGCCAGCAGCCAAGGCCTGAGGGAGTGGGGCGAGCAGTACTTC
-	15	TRBV18	-	TRBJ1-1	CASSPPEGLNTEAFF	TGTGCCAGCTCACCACCAGAGGGTTTGAACACTGAAGCTTTCTTT
-	17	TRBV5-1	-	TRBJ2-4	CASSLGGGQIAKNIQYF	TGCGCCAGCAGCTTGGGTGGAGGGCAAATCGCCAAAAACATTCAGTACTTC
-	15	TRBV14	-	TRBJ2-7	CASSHYEGVAYEQYF	TGTGCCAGCAGCCATTATGAGGGGGTCGCGTACGAGCAGTACTTC
-	15	TRBV19	-	TRBJ1-5	CASSIPGRLLQPQHF	TGTGCCAGTAGTATCCCCGGCAGGCTTTTACAGCCCCAGCATTTT
TRBD2	15	TRBV30	-	TRBJ2-3	CAWSKVAGGTDTQYF	TGTGCCTGGAGTAAAGTAGCGGGAGGGACAGATACGCAGTATTTT
TRBD1	12	TRBV29-1	-	TRBJ2-7	CSAGTATYEQYF	TGCAGTGCAGGGACAGCCACTTACGAGCAGTACTTC
TRBD1	18	TRBV6-1	-	TRBJ1-5	CASSGRTGWPFSNQPQHF	TGTGCCAGCAGTGGAAGGACAGGGTGGCCCTTTAGCAATCAGCCCCAGCATTTT
TRBD1	15	TRBV19	-	TRBJ1-1	CASSFAGTGRGEAFF	TGTGCCAGTAGTTTCGCCGGGACAGGGAGGGGTGAAGCTTTCTTT
TRBD2	13	TRBV5-1	-	TRBJ2-7	CASSLTSGREQYF	TGCGCCAGCAGCTTGACTAGCGGGAGAGAGCAGTACTTC
TRBD2	16	TRBV2	-	TRBJ2-3	CASMYSGRGSTDTQYF	TGTGCCAGCATGTATAGCGGGAGGGGTAGCACAGATACGCAGTATTTT
TRBD1	15	TRBV4-3	few	TRBJ2-7	CASSSGTGGISEQYF	TGCGCCAGCAGCTCAGGGACAGGGGGCATTAGTGAGCAGTACTTC
TRBD1	13	TRBV11-2	-	TRBJ2-7	CASSLTGVYEQYF	TGTGCCAGCAGCCTGACAGGGGTGTACGAGCAGTACTTC
-	14	TRBV7-8	-	TRBJ1-2	CASSFPGVGYGYTF	TGTGCCAGCAGCTTCCCAGGGGTCGGCTATGGCTACACCTTC
TRBD2	16	TRBV7-7	-	TRBJ2-5	CASSDGLAGGGETQYF	TGTGCCAGCAGCGACGGACTAGCGGGAGGGGGAGAGACCCAGTACTTC
-	14	TRBV25-1	-	TRBJ2-7	CANRKNRSPYEQYF	TGTGCCAACAGGAAGAACAGGAGCCCCTACGAGCAGTACTTC
-	15	TRBV19	-	TRBJ2-7	CASSIGGGNFYEQYF	TGTGCCAGTAGTATAGGCGGTGGAAATTTCTACGAGCAGTACTTC
-	12	TRBV29-1	-	TRBJ1-2	CSVVPEAYGYTF	TGCAGCGTTGTGCCTGAGGCCTATGGCTACACCTTC
-	15	TRBV7-2	-	TRBJ1-1	CASTKSGVLNTEAFF	TGTGCCAGCACCAAGAGCGGGGTTTTGAACACTGAAGCTTTCTTT
-	13	TRBV18	-	TRBJ2-7	CASSPGRSYEQYF	TGTGCCAGCTCACCAGGGCGTTCCTACGAGCAGTACTTC
-	14	TRBV7-2	-	TRBJ1-5	CASSLSGMNQPQHF	TGTGCCAGCAGCTTATCGGGTATGAATCAGCCCCAGCATTTT